The clone carrying this T cell receptor (beta chain) came up a few times. Its antigen is currently unknown. The source of the sample is a study of response to subunit inactivated influenza vaccine. V lost 6 bases, J lost 7 bases, and 13 bases stayed unmatched. Germline CDR1 reads MDHEN; CDR2 reads SYDVKM. The CDR3 is made up of 15 amino acids. The study's findings and limits: It was suggested by the authors that few new T cells are recruited by each seasonal influenza vaccination.

TCRdb ran MiXCR on the RT-PCR reads and lists one entry per CDR3 protein. The data contain about 700,000 distinct CDR3 sequences, 11% to 15% of them singletons. The rearrangement uses TRBV28 and TRBJ2-5, with 8 bases identical to TRBD2. The sequencing used PBMCs from blood, collected approximately 15 days before vaccination. This clonotype was obtained from a man between 50 and 59 years old who received an inactivated influenza vaccine. The CDR3 DNA is TGTGCCAGCAGCTTCGCCGGGGGGGCCCGAAGGACCCAGTACTTC. Translation gives CASSFAGGARRTQYF.